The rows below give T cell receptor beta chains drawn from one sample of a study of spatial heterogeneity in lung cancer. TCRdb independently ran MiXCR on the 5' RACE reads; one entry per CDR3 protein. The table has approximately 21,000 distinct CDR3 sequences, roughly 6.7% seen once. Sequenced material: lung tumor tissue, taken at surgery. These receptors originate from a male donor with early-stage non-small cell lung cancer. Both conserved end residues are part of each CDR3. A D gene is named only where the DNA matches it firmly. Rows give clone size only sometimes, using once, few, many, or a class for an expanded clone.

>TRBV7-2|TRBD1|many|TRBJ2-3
TGTGCCAGCAGGGACAGGGGAACAGATACGCAGTATTTT
CASRDRGTDTQYF
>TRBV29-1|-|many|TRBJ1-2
TGCAGCGTTCAGGGCGCCCTGGAGTATGGCTACACCTTC
CSVQGALEYGYTF
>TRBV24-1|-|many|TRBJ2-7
TGTGCCACCAGTGATTGCCCCACCCTGGGGGAGGAGCAGTACTTC
CATSDCPTLGEEQYF
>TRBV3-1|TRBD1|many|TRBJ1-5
TGTGCCAGCAGCCGGGACAGCGGACGAGGGCCCCAGCATTTT
CASSRDSGRGPQHF
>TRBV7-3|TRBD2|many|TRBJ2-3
TGTGCCAGCAGCTCCCATAGCGGGGGTTCGAAGCAGTATTTT
CASSSHSGGSKQYF
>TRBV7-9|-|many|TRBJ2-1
TGTGCCAGCAGCTTAGATGGCTACTACTCCTACAATGAGCAGTTCTTC
CASSLDGYYSYNEQFF
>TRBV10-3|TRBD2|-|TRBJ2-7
TGTGCCATCAGTGATTCGGGAGGGCCTTCCTACGAGCAGTACTTC
CAISDSGGPSYEQYF
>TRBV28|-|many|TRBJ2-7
TGTGCCAGCAGTTTATGGGCGGCGGACACGCGCATCTACGAGCAGTACTTC
CASSLWAADTRIYEQYF
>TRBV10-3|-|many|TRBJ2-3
TGTGCCATCAGTGCGAAAGGGCCCCCGACAGATACGCAGTATTTT
CAISAKGPPTDTQYF
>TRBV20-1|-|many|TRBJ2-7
TGCAGTGCTAGAGAACGGGTAGGGTCCAAAGGGGACGAGCAGTACTTC
CSARERVGSKGDEQYF
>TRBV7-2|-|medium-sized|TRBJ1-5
TGTGCCAGCAGCCTACAGGGTGATCAGCCCCAGCATTTT
CASSLQGDQPQHF
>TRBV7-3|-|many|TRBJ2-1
TGTGCCAGCAGCTTAACCACGTACAATGAGCAGTTCTTC
CASSLTTYNEQFF
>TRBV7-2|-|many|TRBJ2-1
TGTGCCAGCAGCATCCCCTCCTACAATGAGCAGTTCTTC
CASSIPSYNEQFF
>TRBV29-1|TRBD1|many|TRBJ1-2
TGCAGCGTTGAAGAAACAGGGGGTGGCTACACCTTC
CSVEETGGGYTF
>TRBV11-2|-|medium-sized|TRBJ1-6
TGTGCCAGCAGCTTAAACACAATCGGTTCACCCCTCCACTTT
CASSLNTIGSPLHF
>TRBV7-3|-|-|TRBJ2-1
TGTGCCAGCAGCAACCCCGGGGGACAAAAAAACTCCTACAATGAGCAGTTCTTC
CASSNPGGQKNSYNEQFF
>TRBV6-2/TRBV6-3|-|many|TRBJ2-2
TGTGCCAGCAGTTACTCGACCGGGGAGCTGTTTTTT
CASSYSTGELFF
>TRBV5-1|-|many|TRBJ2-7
TGCGCCAGCAGGGAAACCTACGAGCAGTACTTC
CASRETYEQYF
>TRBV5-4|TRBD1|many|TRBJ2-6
TGTGCCAGCAGCTTTCGAGGGGGCCGGTCTGGGGCCAACGTCCTGACTTTC
CASSFRGGRSGANVLTF
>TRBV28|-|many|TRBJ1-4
TGTGCCAGCAACGTCGGGGTGCAAGAGGAAAAACTGTTTTTT
CASNVGVQEEKLFF
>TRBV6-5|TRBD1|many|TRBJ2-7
TGTGCCAGCAGTTACATGACAGGGGAGTACGAGCAGTACTTC
CASSYMTGEYEQYF
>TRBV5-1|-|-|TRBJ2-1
TGCGCCAGTACCGGGAGCTCCTACAATGAGCAGTTCTTC
CASTGSSYNEQFF
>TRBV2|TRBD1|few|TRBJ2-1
TGTGCCAGCAACTCAGGGACAGGTTGGGCCAATGAGCAGTTCTTC
CASNSGTGWANEQFF
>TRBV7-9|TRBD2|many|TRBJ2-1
TGTGCCAGCAGCTTAGGATCGGCGGGAGTCCGGAATGAGCAGTTCTTC
CASSLGSAGVRNEQFF
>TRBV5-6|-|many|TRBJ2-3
TGTGCCAGCAGCTTGGGGGCAAGTGATACGCAGTATTTT
CASSLGASDTQYF
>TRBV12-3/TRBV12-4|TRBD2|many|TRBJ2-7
TGTGCCAGCAGCGCCACACTAGCGGGAGGGCCCTACGAGCAGTACTTC
CASSATLAGGPYEQYF